This TCR beta chain was retrieved from a study of blood T cells in healthy people across ages (dated by TCRdb to between 2014 and 2016). Looking at the study overall: In model experiments, roughly one uniquely barcoded TCR beta cDNA molecule per two T cells was captured by template switching. Age-related changes in TCR beta repertoire diversity were measured in the study by deep sequencing normalized with unique cDNA molecular identifiers. Using the same blood draw, the study looked at two additional independent replicas of 1 million unique cDNA reads for two donors, one aged 18 to 30 and the other aged 80 or older. Four age groups were formed from the donors: young (average approximately 17 years), middle-aged (around 39), aged (62) and long-lived (about 80). To avoid experimental bias, donors of different ages were distributed randomly across sequencing lanes. On the study overall, not on this receptor specifically: Donor CMV infection status was unknown, potentially confounding age-related changes in expanded clonotypes. Observed TCR beta diversity correlated strongly with the percentage of naive T cells measured by flow cytometry. Estimates of total diversity from one million sequenced T cells were regarded as lower bounds and underestimates. Observed TCR beta diversity per million T cells fell roughly linearly with age, and a significant reduction was already apparent by age about 38. Compared with the aged group, the long-lived group had more naive CD4+ T cells, fewer expanded clones and increased TCR diversity, suggesting age selection. Since profiling was done on bulk unsorted PBMCs, naive and antigen-experienced compartments could not be conclusively compared.

Comment on this clonotype: The target of this receptor is not known. The record has no base qualities; no much larger clone is one base away.

Systemically healthy Caucasian individuals from Russia, around 38 in total and aged roughly 6 to 95 years, were included as donors. Roughly 9 milliliters of peripheral blood were drawn from each donor into EDTA-treated Vacutainer tubes. Ficoll-Paque density-gradient centrifugation was used to isolate PBMCs, with at least 6 million obtained per sample. Total RNA, at least 6 micrograms per sample, was extracted from PBMCs with Trizol reagent. For every donor, flow cytometry on a PBMC aliquot measured the percentage of naive CD45RAhigh/CD27high T cells. CDR1 SGHRS and CDR2 YFSETQ are derived from the germline V gene. Counted from cysteine to phenylalanine, this CDR3 has 16 amino acids. Just the 48-base CDR3 DNA is kept, in frame starting at base 1. V lost 0 bases and J lost 5 bases, and the count of bases not matched to a germline gene is 3. Library generation was performed with 5' RACE. The sequencer was an Illumina HiSeq 2500. A second roughly 6 to 12 cycle PCR used a sample-barcoded 5' primer and a J-beta primer mix. A template-switch 5' adaptor carrying 12 random nucleotides introduced a unique molecular identifier onto each TCR beta cDNA molecule. At least 2.5 million CDR3-containing paired-end reads were obtained from each sample. The Mint cDNA synthesis kit, primed by a TRBC-specific oligonucleotide, was used to synthesize first-strand cDNA from all RNA. Following uracil-DNA glycosylase treatment, a first 18-cycle PCR with universal primers M1SS and BC2_uni_R was performed on all cDNA. As for the authors' bioinformatics: Each sample was normalized by randomly selecting 1 million high-quality reads, each carrying a distinct molecular identifier. Instead of being binned into consensus sequences, reads with shared molecular identifiers were discarded. MiTCR, set to a Q25 quality threshold and the strictest error-elimination algorithm, was used for CDR3 identification, clonotype clustering and error correction. A nonparametric unseen species model using Euler transformation provided a lower-bound estimate of total TCR beta diversity. The raw public reads went through TCRdb reprocessing: fastp at Q25, MiXCR clone calling, in-frame beta chains kept. Every entry covers one CDR3 protein and lists the most common genes and DNA from its rows. The V and J calls here are based on TCRdb, not the publication. The sample table contains about 570,000 distinct CDR3 sequences; only one count was recorded for about 26% of them. About 18% of the sample is in the top ten clones.

This clonotype originated in a woman between 70 and 85 years old in good health. This receptor chain uses TRBV5-1 and TRBJ2-1; the central 12 bases match TRBD2. The source material was blood. The encoded CDR3 is CASSLGPSGGDNEQFF. The sequence in DNA is TGCGCCAGCAGCTTGGGGCCTAGCGGGGGGGACAATGAGCAGTTCTTC.